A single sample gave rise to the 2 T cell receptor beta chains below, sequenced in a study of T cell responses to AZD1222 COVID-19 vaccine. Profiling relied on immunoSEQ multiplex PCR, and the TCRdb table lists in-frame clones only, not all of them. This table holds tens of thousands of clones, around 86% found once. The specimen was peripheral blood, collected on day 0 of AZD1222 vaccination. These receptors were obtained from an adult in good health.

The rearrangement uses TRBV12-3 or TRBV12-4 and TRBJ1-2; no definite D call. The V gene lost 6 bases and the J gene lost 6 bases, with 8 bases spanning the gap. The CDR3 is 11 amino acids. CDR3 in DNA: TGTGCCAGCAGCCGGGAAGATGGCTACACCTTC. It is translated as CASSREDGYTF.

The CDR3 bases are TGTGCCAGCAGCTCCCAGCTGGCTAGCGGGAGGGCCGGAATGAGGAATGAGCAGTTCTTC. Translation gives CASSSQLASGRAGMRNEQFF. V usage is TRBV7-3 and J usage is TRBJ2-1, with 12 bases aligning to TRBD2. Per germline, CDR1 SGHTA and CDR2 FQGTGA. Unmatched junction bases numbered 20, after V lost 4 bases and J lost 7 bases. There are 20 residues in the CDR3.